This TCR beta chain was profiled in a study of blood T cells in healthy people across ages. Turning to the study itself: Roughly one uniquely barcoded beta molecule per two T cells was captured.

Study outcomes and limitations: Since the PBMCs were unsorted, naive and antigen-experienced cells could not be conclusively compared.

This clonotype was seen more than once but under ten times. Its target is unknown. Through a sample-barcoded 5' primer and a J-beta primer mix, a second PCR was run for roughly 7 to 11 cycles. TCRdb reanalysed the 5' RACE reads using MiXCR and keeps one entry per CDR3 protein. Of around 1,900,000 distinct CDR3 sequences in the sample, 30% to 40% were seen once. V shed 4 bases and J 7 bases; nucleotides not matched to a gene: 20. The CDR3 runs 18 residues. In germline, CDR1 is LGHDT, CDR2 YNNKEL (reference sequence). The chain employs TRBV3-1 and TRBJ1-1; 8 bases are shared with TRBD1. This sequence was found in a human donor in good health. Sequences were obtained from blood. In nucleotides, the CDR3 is TGTGCCAGCAGCCTTACCTTCAGGGGGCGAGTTCAGGACGATGAAGCTTTCTTT. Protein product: CASSLTFRGRVQDDEAFF.